This T cell receptor beta chain was identified during a study of T cells in Graves' hyperthyroidism and ophthalmopathy. CDR1 MNHNS and CDR2 SASEGT come from the germline V gene. The CDR3 covers 15 residues. V lost 7 bases, J lost 15 bases, and 17 bases stayed unmatched. Whole-study results and caveats: Most clonotypes expanded in thyroid above 0.001 were likewise present in blood.

The investigators amplified TCR beta CDR3 regions from RNA transcripts. First-round RT-PCR targeting the TCR CDR3 was performed with the HTBI primer set. TCRdb re-called the multiplex PCR reads through MiXCR, storing one row per CDR3 protein. The repertoire has about 160,000 distinct CDR3 sequences, 9.4% of them found once; the top ten carry approximately 24%. Only a few counts were recorded for this clonotype. No antigen is known for it. Hyperthyroidism, newly diagnosed and lasting under 2 months, affected patients aged 18 to 65. The source of the PBMCs was over 8.5 ml of fresh peripheral blood. The sequence was collected from a woman aged 18-35 years with Graves' hyperthyroidism that later progressed to Graves' ophthalmopathy. Sequencing was carried out using blood. The chain couples TRBV6-1 to TRBJ2-1, with 11 bases identical to TRBD2. The CDR3: CASNLTSGIITGGFF. In DNA, the CDR3 is TGTGCCAGCAATTTGACTAGCGGGATCATAACGGGTGGGTTCTTC.